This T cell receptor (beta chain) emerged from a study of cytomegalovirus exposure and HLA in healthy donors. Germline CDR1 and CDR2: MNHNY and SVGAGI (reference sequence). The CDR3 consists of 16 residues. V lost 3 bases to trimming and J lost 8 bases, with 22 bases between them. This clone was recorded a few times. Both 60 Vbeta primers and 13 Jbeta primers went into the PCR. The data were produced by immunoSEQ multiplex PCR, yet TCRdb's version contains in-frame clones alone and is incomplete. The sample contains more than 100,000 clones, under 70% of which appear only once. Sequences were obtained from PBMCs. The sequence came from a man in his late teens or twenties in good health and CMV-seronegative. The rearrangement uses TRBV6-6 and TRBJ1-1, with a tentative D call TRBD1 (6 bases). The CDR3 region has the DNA TGTGCCAGCAGTTATCGCACAGGGCGCACCAAAGTAGAAGCTTTCTTT. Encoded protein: CASSYRTGRTKVEAFF.